Sequencing of this T cell receptor beta chain was carried out in a study of T cell responses to AZD1222 COVID-19 vaccine. Using immunoSEQ multiplex PCR, the repertoire was profiled, and TCRdb retains in-frame clones only, with some absent. Here the sample spans roughly 110,000 clones, 87% being singletons. The CDR3 extends over 13 amino acids. V was cut by 6 bases and J by 6 bases, with 14 bases left in between. Germline V lookup: CDR1 SEHNR, CDR2 FQNEAQ (reference sequence). The TCR comes from an adult in good health. The genes are TRBV7-9 and TRBJ1-2; TRBD1 is a possible D gene (6 bases). The sample was peripheral blood, taken on day 0 of AZD1222 vaccination. CDR3 sequence: CASSSTGTDGYTF. The CDR3 bases are TGTGCCAGCAGTTCTACAGGGACGGATGGCTACACCTTC.